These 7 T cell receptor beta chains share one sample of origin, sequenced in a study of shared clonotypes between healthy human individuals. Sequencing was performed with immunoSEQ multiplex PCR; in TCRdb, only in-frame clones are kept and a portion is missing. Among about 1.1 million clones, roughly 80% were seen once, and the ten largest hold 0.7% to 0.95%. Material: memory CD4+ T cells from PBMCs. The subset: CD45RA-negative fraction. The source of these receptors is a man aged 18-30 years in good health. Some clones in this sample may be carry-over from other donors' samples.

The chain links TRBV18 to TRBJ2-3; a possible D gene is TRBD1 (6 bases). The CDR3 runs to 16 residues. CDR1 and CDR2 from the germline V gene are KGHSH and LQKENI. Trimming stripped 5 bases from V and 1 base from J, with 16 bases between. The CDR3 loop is CASSSLPQGGTDTQYF. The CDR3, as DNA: TGTGCCAGCTCATCTCTACCACAGGGAGGCACAGATACGCAGTATTTT.

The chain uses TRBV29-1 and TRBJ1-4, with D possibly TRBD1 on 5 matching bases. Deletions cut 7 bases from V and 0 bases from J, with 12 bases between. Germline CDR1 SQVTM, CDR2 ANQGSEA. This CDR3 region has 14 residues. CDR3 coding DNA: TGCAGCGCCTCGGAGGGGACAACTAATGAAAAACTGTTTTTT. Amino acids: CSASEGTTNEKLFF. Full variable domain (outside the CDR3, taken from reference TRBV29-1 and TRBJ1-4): SAVISQKPSRDICQRGTSLTIQCQVDSQVTMMFWYRQQPGQSLTLIATANQGSEATYESGFVIDKFPISRPNLTFSTLTVSNMSPEDSSIYLCSASEGTTNEKLFFGSGTQLSVL.

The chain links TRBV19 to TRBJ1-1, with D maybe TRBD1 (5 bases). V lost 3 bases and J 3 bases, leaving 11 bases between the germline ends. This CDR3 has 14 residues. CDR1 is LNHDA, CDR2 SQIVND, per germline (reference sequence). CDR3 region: CASSMEGMYTEAFF. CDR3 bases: TGTGCCAGTAGTATGGAGGGGATGTACACTGAAGCTTTCTTT.

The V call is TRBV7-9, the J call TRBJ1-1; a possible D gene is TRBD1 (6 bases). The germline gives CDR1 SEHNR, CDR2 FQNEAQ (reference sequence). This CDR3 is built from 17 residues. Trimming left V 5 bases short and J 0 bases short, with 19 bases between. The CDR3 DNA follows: TGTGCCAGCAGCCCAAGGGGGAACGTAAGGATGAACACTGAAGCTTTCTTT. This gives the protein CASSPRGNVRMNTEAFF. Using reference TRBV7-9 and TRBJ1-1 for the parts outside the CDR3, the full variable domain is DTGVSQNPRHKITKRGQNVTFRCDPISEHNRLYWYRQTLGQGPEFLTYFQNEAQLEKSRLLSDRFSAERPKGSFSTLEIQRTEQGDSAMYLCASSPRGNVRMNTEAFFGQGTRLTVV.

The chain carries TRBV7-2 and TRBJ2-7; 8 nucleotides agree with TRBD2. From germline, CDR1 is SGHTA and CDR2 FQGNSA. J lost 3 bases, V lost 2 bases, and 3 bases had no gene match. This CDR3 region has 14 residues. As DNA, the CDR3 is TGTGCCAGCAGCTTAAACGGGAGGGGCTACGAGCAGTACTTC. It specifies CASSLNGRGYEQYF.

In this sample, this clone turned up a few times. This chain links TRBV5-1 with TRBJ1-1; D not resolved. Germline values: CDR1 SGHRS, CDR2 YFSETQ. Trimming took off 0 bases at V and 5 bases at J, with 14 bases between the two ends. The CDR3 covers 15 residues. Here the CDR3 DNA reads TGCGCCAGCAGCTTGGAAGAGGGATTAGGAACTGAAGCTTTCTTT. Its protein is CASSLEEGLGTEAFF. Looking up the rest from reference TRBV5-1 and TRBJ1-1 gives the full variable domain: KAGVTQTPRYLIKTRGQQVTLSCSPISGHRSVSWYQQTPGQGLQFLFEYFSETQRNKGNFPGRFSGRQFSNSRSEMNVSTLELGDSALYLCASSLEEGLGTEAFFGQGTRLTVV.

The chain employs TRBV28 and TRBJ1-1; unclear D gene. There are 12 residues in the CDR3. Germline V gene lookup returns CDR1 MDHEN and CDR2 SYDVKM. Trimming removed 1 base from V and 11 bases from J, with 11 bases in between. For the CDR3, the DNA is TGTGCCAGCAGTTTATCTGCCAGGCGGGCTTTCTTT. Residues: CASSLSARRAFF.